The clone carrying this TCR beta chain was found once. This sample stems from a study of shared clonotypes between healthy human individuals. V was shortened by 0 bases and J by 15 bases, with 9 bases between the two germline ends. The CDR3 is 11 residues long. Germline values: CDR1 MNHNS, CDR2 SASEGT. Clones were sequenced by immunoSEQ multiplex PCR, and TCRdb holds only the in-frame ones, with some missing. The data show around 2,000,000 clones, 85% to 95% seen once. The receptor was derived from a man between 18 and 35 years old in good health. This chain links TRBV6-1 with TRBJ2-1; D may be TRBD2 (6 bases). Sequencing input: naive CD4+ T cells sorted from blood. As to subset: CD45RA+ positively selected. Here the CDR3 DNA reads TGTGCCAGCAGTGAAGCTGTGGGGGGGTTCTTC. It yields the protein CASSEAVGGFF.